Listed below are T cell receptor beta chains from one sample, sequenced in a study of cytomegalovirus exposure and HLA in healthy donors. The data were produced by immunoSEQ multiplex PCR, yet TCRdb's version contains in-frame clones alone and is incomplete. The sample records 130,000 or so clones, more than 75% being singletons. The sample consisted of PBMCs. All receptors derive from a woman aged 25 to 45 in good health and CMV-seronegative. Both conserved end residues are trimmed from each CDR3. Fields, in order: V gene, CDR3 protein.

v_gene: TRBV6-4
CDR3aa: ASSDPLRGSCIQY

v_gene: TRBV18
CDR3aa: ASSRTVEGNTIY

v_gene: TRBV7-9
CDR3aa: ASSPGGPTEAF

v_gene: TRBV19
CDR3aa: ASSIDLQGKGGYT

v_gene: TRBV14
CDR3aa: ASSQGRGASRTGELF

v_gene: TRBV6-5
CDR3aa: ASSRRGGNQPQH

v_gene: TRBV14
CDR3aa: ASSPFGRAGEKLF

v_gene: TRBV9
CDR3aa: ASSLDGGTYGYT

v_gene: TRBV7-3
CDR3aa: ASSQQGPNTGELF

v_gene: TRBV6-5
CDR3aa: ASSNGWATEAF

v_gene: TRBV25-1
CDR3aa: ASSAGGIPSEQY

v_gene: TRBV11-1
CDR3aa: ASSRGGPPRNTIY